This T cell receptor beta chain came from a study of a mutant IDH1 vaccine in newly diagnosed glioma. The wider study: Patients began vaccination 4-6 weeks after radiotherapy alone, or with temozolomide cycles.

Described time point: week 35, safety follow-up. Vaccine doses each comprised 300 ug of mutant IDH1 20-mer peptide, with topical imiquimod. Comments on this clone: Its matching antigen is unknown.

Regarding the study as a whole: The study observed vaccine-induced immune responses in roughly 93% of patients. With respect to changes in top peripheral T cell clonotypes, pseudoprogression seemed unrelated.

Germline lookup yields CDR1 LNHDA and CDR2 SQIVND (reference sequence). The trim removed 5 bases at V and 3 bases at J, leaving 5 bases unmatched. This CDR3 region has 14 residues. Only in-frame clones appear in the TCRdb table, and some are missing; sequencing was by immunoSEQ multiplex PCR. The sample has about 58,000 clones; about four fifths are singletons. This chain joins TRBV19 and TRBJ2-7, with 9 positions matching TRBD1. The TCR comes from a middle-aged man with glioma. Source: PBMCs, taken from a glioma patient whose treatment included an IDH1 peptide vaccine. In DNA, the CDR3 is TGTGCCAGTAGTCCTGGGACAGGGAACTACGAGCAGTACTTC. It translates to CASSPGTGNYEQYF.